The 16 T cell receptor beta chains below all came from one sample that was sequenced in a study of blood T cell repertoires in COVID-19. The repertoire was sequenced with immunoSEQ multiplex PCR; TCRdb's copy has only in-frame clones and lacks some. The table shows roughly 160,000 clones, with about 85% occurring only once. Sample: peripheral blood. These receptors all come from a young man with acute or convalescent COVID-19.

The chain employs TRBV6-2 or TRBV6-3 and TRBJ2-3; 8 nucleotides agree with TRBD1. The V gene end was trimmed by 5 bases and the J gene end by 3 bases; junction bases not matched to a gene: 7. This CDR3 is 15 amino acids long. CDR1 is MNHEY, CDR2 SVGEGT, per germline. CDR3 in DNA: TGTGCCAGCAGTCCGCGGGACAGGAAGACAGATACGCAGTATTTT. This codes for CASSPRDRKTDTQYF.

The genes are TRBV6-5 and TRBJ1-4, with D perhaps matching TRBD1 (6 bases). CDR1 and CDR2 (germline): MNHEY, SVGAGI. V was trimmed by 0 bases and J by 16 bases, leaving 21 bases between them. This CDR3 region has 15 residues. The CDR3 reads CASSYSRDTQMMRFF. The CDR3, as DNA: TGTGCCAGCAGTTACTCGAGGGACACCCAAATGATGAGGTTTTTT.

V and J are TRBV28 and TRBJ2-7; 9 bases fit TRBD1. The CDR3 is 17 amino acids. Germline CDR1 reads MDHEN; CDR2 reads SYDVKM. Trimming took 7 bases from V and 0 from J; bases not matched to a gene: 13. CDR3 coding DNA: TGTGCCAGCACCCCAACAGGGGGCGAGTCTTCCTCCTACGAGCAGTACGTC. Protein product: CASTPTGGESSSYEQYV.

The CDR3: CASSLNRGYGYTF. The CDR3 nucleotides are TGTGCCAGCAGCTTAAACAGGGGGTATGGCTACACCTTC. V usage is TRBV7-8 and J usage is TRBJ1-2; 8 bases are shared with TRBD1. V shed 2 bases and J 5 bases; nucleotides not matched to a gene: 1. CDR3 size: 13 residues. CDR1 is SGHVS and CDR2 is FQNEAQ in the germline V gene.

V gene TRBV25-1 combines with J gene TRBJ1-3, with TRBD1 as a possible D gene (5 bases). The CDR3 loop spans 16 amino acids. Per the germline V gene, CDR1 is MGHDK and CDR2 is SYGVNS. Trimming stripped 4 bases from V and 0 bases from J, with 13 bases between. The CDR3 DNA is TGTGCCAGCAGTGGGGCCCCGGACAACTCTGGAAACACCATATATTTT. Protein product: CASSGAPDNSGNTIYF.

V usage is TRBV5-1 and J usage is TRBJ1-2, with 9 positions matching TRBD1. This CDR3 spans 14 amino acids. Germline lookup yields CDR1 SGHRS and CDR2 YFSETQ. V lost 1 base, J lost 5 bases, and 3 bases stayed unmatched. The CDR3 sequence: CASSLTGQGYGYTF. CDR3 coding DNA: TGCGCCAGCAGCTTGACGGGACAGGGTTATGGCTACACCTTC.

CDR3: CAWEGHQAYEQYF. The CDR3 DNA reads TGTGCCTGGGAGGGACACCAAGCCTACGAGCAGTACTTC. The V and J genes are TRBV30 and TRBJ2-7; D possibly corresponds to TRBD1 (6 bases). V shed 5 bases and J shed 2 bases, with 13 bases lying between them. The CDR3 runs to 13 residues. Germline CDR1 and CDR2: GTSNPN and SVGIG (reference sequence). Together with reference TRBV30 and TRBJ2-7, the CDR3 gives the full variable domain: SQTIHQWPATLVQPVGSPLSLECTVEGTSNPNLYWYRQAAGRGLQLLFYSVGIGQISSEVPQNLSASRPQDRQFILSSKKLLLSDSGFYLCAWEGHQAYEQYFGPGTRLTVT.

The chain uses TRBV9 and TRBJ2-3; 8 bases fit TRBD2. CDR3 length: 15 residues. The germline CDR1 and CDR2 sequences are SGDLS and YYNGEE. V lost 6 bases to trimming and J lost 1 base; unmatched junction nucleotides: 7. CDR3 coding DNA: TGTGCCAGCAACCGGGGAGCGGGGGGCACAGATACGCAGTATTTT. Protein product: CASNRGAGGTDTQYF.

This chain uses TRBV19 with TRBJ1-2; TRBD1 is a possible D gene (6 bases). V was shortened by 6 bases and J by 3 bases, with 20 bases between the two germline ends. Germline values: CDR1 LNHDA, CDR2 SQIVND (reference sequence). This CDR3 is 16 amino acids long. CDR3 sequence reads: CASRTPGGARDYGYTF. The CDR3 coding sequence is TGTGCCAGTAGAACCCCGGGGGGGGCGCGGGACTATGGCTACACCTTC. The variable domain in full, completed from reference TRBV19 and TRBJ1-2, reads DGGITQSPKYLFRKEGQNVTLSCEQNLNHDAMYWYRQDPGQGLRLIYYSQIVNDFQKGDIAEGYSVSREKKESFPLTVTSAQKNPTAFYLCASRTPGGARDYGYTFGSGTRLTVV.

The V gene is TRBV12-3 or TRBV12-4, the J gene TRBJ2-1; 8 nucleotides line up with TRBD1. V lost 5 bases, J lost 9 bases, and 3 bases stayed unmatched. The CDR3 spans 12 residues. In nucleotides, the CDR3 is TGTGCCAGCAGTGCCACAGGGGGTGAGCAGTTCTTC. The encoded protein is CASSATGGEQFF.

The table lists this clone with a few counts. The DNA for the CDR3 is TGTGCCAGTAGTATAGTTGGACTAGCGGGGGGGCCAGGAGAGACCCAGTACTTC. Amino acids: CASSIVGLAGGPGETQYF. The rearrangement uses TRBV19 and TRBJ2-5; TRBD2 agrees at 15 bases. V lost 1 base to trimming and J lost 4 bases; unmatched junction nucleotides: 7. Germline V gives CDR1 LNHDA, CDR2 SQIVND (reference sequence). The CDR3 length is 18 residues.

The V gene is TRBV10-2, the J gene TRBJ2-3; D might be TRBD2 (5 bases). The germline CDR1 and CDR2 sequences are WSHSY and SAAADI. The CDR3 is 13 amino acids. The germline V and J ends were trimmed by 3 bases and 3 bases, with 7 bases remaining between them. DNA for the CDR3: TGCGCCAGCAGTGATCCGGGAACAGATACGCAGTATTTT. Its protein product is CASSDPGTDTQYF.

This clone was seen once. The chain couples TRBV29-1 to TRBJ2-7, with D possibly TRBD2 on 7 matching bases. This CDR3 has 13 amino acids. V lost 7 bases to trimming and J lost 0 bases, with 13 bases between them. Germline assignment: CDR1 SQVTM and CDR2 ANQGSEA. CDR3 amino acids: CSAEGGDSYEQYF. Here the CDR3 DNA reads TGCAGCGCTGAGGGGGGGGACTCCTACGAGCAGTACTTC.

This sequence joins TRBV10-3 and TRBJ2-5; no reliable D call. The germline gives CDR1 ENHRY, CDR2 SYGVKD. V was trimmed by 6 bases and J by 2 bases, leaving 7 bases between them. The CDR3 is 12 residues long. The CDR3 loop is CAIRAGQETQYF. In DNA form, the CDR3 reads TGTGCCATCAGGGCAGGTCAAGAGACCCAGTACTTC.

The V gene is TRBV12-3 or TRBV12-4, the J gene TRBJ2-3; 10 bases are shared with TRBD2. The J segment lost 9 bases and the V segment lost 10 bases, leaving 4 bases of the junction unmatched. CDR3 length equals 11 residues. In DNA, the CDR3 is TGTGCCACCAGCGGGGGGGCGACGCAGTATTTT. Translating gives CATSGGATQYF.

The genes are TRBV4-1 and TRBJ1-1; 9 bases are a match to TRBD1. J gave up 1 base and V 1 base, and 4 bases lay outside the gene matches. The CDR3 consists of 16 residues. In germline, CDR1 is MGHRA, CDR2 YSYEKL. CDR3 sequence (DNA): TGCGCCAGCAGCCAAGGGACGGACAGGGGGAACACTGAAGCTTTCTTT. It codes for CASSQGTDRGNTEAFF.